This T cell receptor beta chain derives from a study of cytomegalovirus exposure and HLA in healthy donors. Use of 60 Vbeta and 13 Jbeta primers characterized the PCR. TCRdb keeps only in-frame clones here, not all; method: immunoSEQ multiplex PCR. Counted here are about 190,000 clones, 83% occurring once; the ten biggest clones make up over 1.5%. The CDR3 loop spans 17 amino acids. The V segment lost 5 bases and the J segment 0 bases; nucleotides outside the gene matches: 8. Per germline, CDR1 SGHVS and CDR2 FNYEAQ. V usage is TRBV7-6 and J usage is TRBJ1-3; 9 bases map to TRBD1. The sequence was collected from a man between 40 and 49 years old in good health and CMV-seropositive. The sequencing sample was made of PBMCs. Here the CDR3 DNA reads TGTGCCAGCAGCCTTTGGACAGGGGTCACCTCTGGAAACACCATATATTTT. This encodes CASSLWTGVTSGNTIYF.